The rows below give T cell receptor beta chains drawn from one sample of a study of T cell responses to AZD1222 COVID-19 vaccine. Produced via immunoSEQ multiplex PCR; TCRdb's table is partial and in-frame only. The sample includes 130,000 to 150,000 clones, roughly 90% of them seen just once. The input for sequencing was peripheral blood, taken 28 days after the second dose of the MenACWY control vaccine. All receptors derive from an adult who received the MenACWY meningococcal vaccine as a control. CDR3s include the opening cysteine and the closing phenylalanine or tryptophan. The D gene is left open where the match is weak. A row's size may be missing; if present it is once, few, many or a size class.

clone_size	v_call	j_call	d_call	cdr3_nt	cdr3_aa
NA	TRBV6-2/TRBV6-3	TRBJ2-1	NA	TGTGCCAGCAGCAAAGCCGCCCTGAGGGCCTACAATGAGCAGTTCTTC	CASSKAALRAYNEQFF
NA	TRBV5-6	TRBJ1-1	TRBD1	TGTGCCAGCACGACAGGGAAGACTGAAGCTTTCTTT	CASTTGKTEAFF
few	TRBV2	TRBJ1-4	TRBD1	TGTGCCAGCATACAGGGGCAGGGGGAAAAACTGTTTTTT	CASIQGQGEKLFF
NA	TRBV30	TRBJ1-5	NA	TGTGCCTGGAGTGTACTGGGGGGCACCGGCAATCAGCCCCAGCATTTT	CAWSVLGGTGNQPQHF
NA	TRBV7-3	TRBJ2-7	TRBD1	TGTGCCAGCAGCCTAAGACAGGGCCCGTACGAGCAGTACTTC	CASSLRQGPYEQYF
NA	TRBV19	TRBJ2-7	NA	TGTGCCACCGACCGACAGCGCTCCTACGAGCAGTACTTC	CATDRQRSYEQYF
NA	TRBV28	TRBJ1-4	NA	TGTGCCAGCAGTACCCCGGGGACATCGAATGAAAAACTGTTTTTT	CASSTPGTSNEKLFF
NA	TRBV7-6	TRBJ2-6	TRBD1	TGTGCCAGCAGCTTAGGCCGGACAGGGGGTCTTTCTGGGGCCAACGTCCTGACTTTC	CASSLGRTGGLSGANVLTF
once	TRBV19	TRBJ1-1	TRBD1	TGTGCCAGTATGGCGCCCGACAGGGGGACGGACACTGAAGCTTTCTTT	CASMAPDRGTDTEAFF
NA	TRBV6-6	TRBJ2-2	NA	TGTGCCAGCAGTTTCAGGGCAGGAGACACCGGGGAGCTGTTTTTT	CASSFRAGDTGELFF
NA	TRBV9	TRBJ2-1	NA	TGTGCCAGCAGCGTCGACGGATTCTACAATGAGCAGTTCTTC	CASSVDGFYNEQFF
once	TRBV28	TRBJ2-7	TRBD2	TGTGCCAGCAGGACGACTAGCGGGAGGGCCTACGAGCAGTACTTC	CASRTTSGRAYEQYF
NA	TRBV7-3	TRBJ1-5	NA	TGTGCCAGCAGCTTGGGCATCAATCAGCCCCAGCATTTT	CASSLGINQPQHF
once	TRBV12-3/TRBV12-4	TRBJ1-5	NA	TGTGCCAGCAGTTCAGGAGGCAATCAGCCCCAGCATTTT	CASSSGGNQPQHF
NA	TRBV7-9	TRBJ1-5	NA	TGTGCCAGCAGCGAGGGGAATCAGCCCCAGCATTTT	CASSEGNQPQHF
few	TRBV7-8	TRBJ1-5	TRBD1	TGTGCCAGCAGCCTCCTAGCGGGACAGAGGAATCAGCCCCAGCATTTT	CASSLLAGQRNQPQHF
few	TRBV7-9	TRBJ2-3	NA	TGTGCCAGCAGCTTCGGTACGAGTCGCACAGATACGCAGTATTTT	CASSFGTSRTDTQYF
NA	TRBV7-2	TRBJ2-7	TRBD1	TGTGCCAGCAGCTCTCAGACCGGGACAGCCTACGAGCAGTACTTC	CASSSQTGTAYEQYF
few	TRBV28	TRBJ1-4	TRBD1	TGTGCCAGCCTTCCTCAGGGACAGGGAAAGTCTTTGGGAAAACTGTTTTTT	CASLPQGQGKSLGKLFF
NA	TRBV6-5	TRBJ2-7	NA	TGTGCCAGCAGTTATTTAGAAGGAGGCAAGTACGAGCAGTACTTC	CASSYLEGGKYEQYF
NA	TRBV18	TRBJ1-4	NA	TGTGCCAGCTCACCACCACCAGCAACTAATGAAAAACTGTTTTTT	CASSPPPATNEKLFF
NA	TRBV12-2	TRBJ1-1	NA	TGTGCAAGTCGCTCAAAGGACAGGAACACTGAAGCTTTCTTT	CASRSKDRNTEAFF
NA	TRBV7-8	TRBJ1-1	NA	TGTGCCAGCAGCTTAGCGTCTAACAGGGCGCGCACTGAAGCTTTCTTT	CASSLASNRARTEAFF
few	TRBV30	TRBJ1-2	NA	TGTGCCTGGAGCACTAAAACGAGCTCCAGGGTGCTAGGCTACACCTTC	CAWSTKTSSRVLGYTF
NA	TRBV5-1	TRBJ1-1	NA	TGCGCCAGCAGTCGGGACCTCATCCAGAACACTGAAGCTTTCTTT	CASSRDLIQNTEAFF
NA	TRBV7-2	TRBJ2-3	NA	TGTGCCAGCAGCTTCTACCGGGAGAGCACAGATACGCAGTATTTT	CASSFYRESTDTQYF
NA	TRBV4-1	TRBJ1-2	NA	TGCGCCAGCAGCCAAGACAGTGACTATGGCTACACCTTC	CASSQDSDYGYTF
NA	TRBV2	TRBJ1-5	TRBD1	TGTGCCAGCAGTGAAGGGACAGGGAATCAGCCCCAGCATTTT	CASSEGTGNQPQHF
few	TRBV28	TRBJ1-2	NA	TGTGCCAGCAGTTTGATCGGACAGAGCTCCGACTACACCTTC	CASSLIGQSSDYTF
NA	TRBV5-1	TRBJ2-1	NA	TGCGCCAGCAGCCCGACGGCAGGCTCCTACAATGAGCAGTTCTTC	CASSPTAGSYNEQFF
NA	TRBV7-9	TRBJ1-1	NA	TGTGCCAGCACCACGCCTGGGGGCACTGAAGCTTTCTTT	CASTTPGGTEAFF
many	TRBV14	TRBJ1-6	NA	TGTGCCAGCAGCCGCTCGGGACTTATCGGTTCACCCCTCCACTTT	CASSRSGLIGSPLHF
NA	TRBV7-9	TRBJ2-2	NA	TGTGCCAGCAGCAAGACAAGCCCGAACACCGGGGAGCTGTTTTTT	CASSKTSPNTGELFF
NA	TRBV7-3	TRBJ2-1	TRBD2	TGTGCCAGCAGCTTAATAGCGGGGGGGCGCAATGAGCAGTTCTTC	CASSLIAGGRNEQFF
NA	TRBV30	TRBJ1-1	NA	TGTGCCTGGAGTAGGCAGATGGGAACTGAAGCTTTCTTT	CAWSRQMGTEAFF
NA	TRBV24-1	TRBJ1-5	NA	TGTGCCACCAGTGATTTGAAGGGGGGCAATCAGCCCCAGCATTTT	CATSDLKGGNQPQHF
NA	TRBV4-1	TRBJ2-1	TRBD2	TGCGCCAGCAGCCAACGAGCGGGGGGGCCCTTGGCTGAGCAGTTCTTC	CASSQRAGGPLAEQFF
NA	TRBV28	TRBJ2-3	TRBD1	TGTGCCAGCAGTTTCTTTCTGAGTCAGGGGGCAGGGGATACGCAGTATTTT	CASSFFLSQGAGDTQYF
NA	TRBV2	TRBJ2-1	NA	TGTGCCAGCAGGGGGGGATCGCGCAGAGGTTCCGAGCAGTTCTTC	CASRGGSRRGSEQFF
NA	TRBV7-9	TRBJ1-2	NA	TGTGCCAGCAAGGGGGAGGGAATCTATGGCTACACCTTC	CASKGEGIYGYTF
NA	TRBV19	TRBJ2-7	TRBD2	TGTGCCAGTAGTATCTCGGCGGGAGCTGTCTCCTACGAGCAGTACTTC	CASSISAGAVSYEQYF
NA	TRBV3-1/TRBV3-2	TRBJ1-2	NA	TGTGCCAGCAGCCCATGGGACCCCAACTATGGCTACACCTTC	CASSPWDPNYGYTF
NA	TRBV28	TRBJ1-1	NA	TGTGCCAGCAGGACAGGGAACACTGAAGCTTTCTTT	CASRTGNTEAFF
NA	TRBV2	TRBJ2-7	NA	TGTGCCAGCAGCCGGGCCGTAGGCGAGCAGTACTTC	CASSRAVGEQYF
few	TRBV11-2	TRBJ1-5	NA	TGTGCCAGCAGCTTAGGAAGCAATCAGCCCCAGCATTTT	CASSLGSNQPQHF
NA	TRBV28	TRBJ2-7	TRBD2	TGTGCCAGCAGTCTAGCGGGAGAGTCCTACGAGCAGTACTTC	CASSLAGESYEQYF
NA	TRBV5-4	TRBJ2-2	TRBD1	TGTGCCAGCAGCTGGGACAGGGGAGGGACCGGGGAGCTGTTTTTT	CASSWDRGGTGELFF
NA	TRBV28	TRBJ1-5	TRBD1	TGTGCCAGCAGCCCCGGGACAGGGCTCCAGCCCCAGCATTTT	CASSPGTGLQPQHF
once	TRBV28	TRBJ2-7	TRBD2	TGTGCCAGCAGTTCCTCCTCCGCCACTAGCGGGAGGAACGAGCAGTACTTC	CASSSSSATSGRNEQYF
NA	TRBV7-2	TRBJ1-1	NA	TGTGCCAGCAGCTCTAATTGGGGTTCCTTGGCTTTCTTT	CASSSNWGSLAFF
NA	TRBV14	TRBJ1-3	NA	TGTGCCAGCAGCCCGACCACACAGCTTACGGGCACCATATATTTT	CASSPTTQLTGTIYF
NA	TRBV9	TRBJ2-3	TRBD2	TGTGCCAGCAGCGTCGGCGGGGGAGGAAATACGCAGTATTTT	CASSVGGGGNTQYF
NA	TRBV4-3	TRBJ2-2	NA	TGCGCCAGCAGCCAAGGCCCACAGGGAACCGGGGAGCTGTTTTTT	CASSQGPQGTGELFF
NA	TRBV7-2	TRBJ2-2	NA	TGTGCCAGCAGCCCTGTCCTATCGGGAACCGGGGAGCTGTTTTTT	CASSPVLSGTGELFF
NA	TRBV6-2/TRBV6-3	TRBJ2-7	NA	TGTGCCAGCAGTTATCCCGGCTACGAGCAGTACTTC	CASSYPGYEQYF
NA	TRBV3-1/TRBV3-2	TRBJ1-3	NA	TGTGCCAGCAGTCCAGTCCACTCTGGAAACACCATATATTTT	CASSPVHSGNTIYF
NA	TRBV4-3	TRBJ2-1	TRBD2	TGCGCCAGCAGCCCAGTCCTAGCGGCCTACAATGAGCAGTTCTTC	CASSPVLAAYNEQFF